Presented here are 26 T cell receptor beta chains from one specimen sequenced in a study of shared clonotypes between healthy human individuals. TCRdb keeps only in-frame clones here, not all; method: immunoSEQ multiplex PCR. The sample has some 2 million clones, 85% to 95% seen once. Specimen: naive CD4+ T cells sorted from blood. Regarding subset: CD45RA+ positively selected. Source of these receptors: a man aged 18-30 years in good health.

This clone was seen a single time. This sequence joins TRBV30 and TRBJ2-5; no reliable D call. V lost 3 bases, J lost 7 bases, and 9 bases lay in between. Germline V CDR1 and CDR2: GTSNPN, SVGIG (reference sequence). The CDR3 is 11 amino acids. CDR3 residues: CAWRIKGTQYF. The DNA of the CDR3 is TGTGCCTGGAGAATTAAGGGGACCCAGTACTTC.

V and J are TRBV5-1 and TRBJ2-1, with 12 bases fitting TRBD2. Looked up from germline, CDR1 is SGHRS and CDR2 is YFSETQ. The CDR3 length is 16 residues. J gave up 7 bases and V 4 bases, and 9 bases lay outside the gene matches. DNA for the CDR3: TGCGCCAGCAGCCCGCCGACTAGCGGGAGTAATAATGAGCAGTTCTTC. Its protein product is CASSPPTSGSNNEQFF.

V is TRBV2 and J is TRBJ1-2; TRBD1 agrees at 9 bases. The CDR3 is made up of 14 amino acids. Germline lookup yields CDR1 SNHLY and CDR2 FYNNEI. V was clipped by 9 bases and J by 9 bases; unmatched bases: 14. The chain's CDR3 is CARSGQGSTISYTF. The CDR3 region has the DNA TGTGCCAGGTCGGGACAGGGCTCAACTATAAGCTACACCTTC.

V usage is TRBV5-1 and J usage is TRBJ1-4; the match to TRBD1 covers 7 bases. V shed 6 bases and J 8 bases; nucleotides not matched to a gene: 10. The germline V gene encodes CDR1 SGHRS and CDR2 YFSETQ. The CDR3 runs 14 residues. DNA of the CDR3: TGCGCCAGCAACCAGGGGGGCCCAGGGGAAAAACTGTTTTTT. Its protein product is CASNQGGPGEKLFF.

The rearrangement joins TRBV7-9 to TRBJ2-7; 11 bases are a match to TRBD2. Germline CDR1 is SEHNR and CDR2 is FQNEAQ (reference sequence). This CDR3 is 16 amino acids long. J gave up 3 bases and V 2 bases, and 6 bases lay outside the gene matches. The CDR3 bases are TGTGCCAGCAGCTTACCGGGGACTAGCGGACTCTACGAGCAGTACTTC. Its translation is CASSLPGTSGLYEQYF.

The CDR3 region is CASSLDPRKGYGYTF. The CDR3 nucleotides read TGTGCCAGCAGCTTAGATCCCAGGAAGGGCTATGGCTACACCTTC. This chain uses TRBV7-2 with TRBJ1-2; D remains unclear. Trimming removed 1 base from V and 4 bases from J, with 13 bases in between. The CDR3 length is 15 residues. Germline V lookup: CDR1 SGHTA, CDR2 FQGNSA.

The chain joins TRBV6-5 to TRBJ2-2; 7 positions match TRBD1. Looked up from germline, CDR1 is MNHEY and CDR2 is SVGAGI. V lost 7 bases to trimming and J lost 1 base; unmatched junction nucleotides: 3. The CDR3 runs 14 residues. The CDR3 loop is CASTRQGNTGELFF. The DNA for the CDR3 is TGTGCCAGCACCCGACAGGGGAACACCGGGGAGCTGTTTTTT.

The V call is TRBV6-4, the J call TRBJ2-7; 8 bases fit TRBD2. V lost 0 bases, J lost 3 bases, and 10 bases stayed unmatched. Looked up from germline, CDR1 is MRHNA and CDR2 is SNTAGT. CDR3 length: 17 residues. CDR3 nucleotide sequence: TGTGCCAGCAGTGACTCGTCCCGGACTAGCACTGGCTACGAGCAGTACTTC. It codes for CASSDSSRTSTGYEQYF.

The rearrangement joins TRBV28 to TRBJ2-7; TRBD1 is a possible D gene (6 bases). The germline V and J ends were trimmed by 5 bases and 2 bases, with 13 bases remaining between them. The germline V gene encodes CDR1 MDHEN and CDR2 SYDVKM. The CDR3 runs 14 residues. CDR3 region: CASSLRQVTYEQYF. The CDR3 nucleotides read TGTGCCAGCAGTCTCAGACAGGTAACCTACGAGCAGTACTTC.

The rearrangement joins TRBV6-5 to TRBJ2-7; the match to TRBD2 covers 7 bases. The CDR3 has 15 residues. The J segment lost 3 bases and the V segment lost 2 bases, leaving 7 bases of the junction unmatched. Per the germline V gene, CDR1 is MNHEY and CDR2 is SVGAGI. The CDR3 loop is CASSYRGSGSYEQYF. CDR3 in DNA: TGTGCCAGCAGTTACCGCGGGAGTGGCAGCTACGAGCAGTACTTC.

The chain recombines TRBV4-2 with TRBJ1-5; D remains ambiguous. Trimming removed 4 bases at V and 7 bases at J, with 20 bases between. This CDR3 comprises 16 residues. The germline gives CDR1 LGHNA, CDR2 YNFKEQ. Here the CDR3 reads CASSPEGPPQVQPQHF. The CDR3 nucleotides read TGTGCCAGCAGCCCCGAAGGGCCTCCCCAAGTCCAGCCCCAGCATTTT.

The chain uses TRBV7-9 and TRBJ2-1; possible D gene TRBD2, 7 bases. The germline CDR1 and CDR2 sequences are SEHNR and FQNEAQ (reference sequence). V shed 7 bases and J shed 5 bases, with 27 bases lying between them. CDR3 length equals 18 residues. CDR3 loop: CASNLMGRGSLTHNEQFF. The CDR3 region has the DNA TGTGCCAGCAACCTAATGGGGAGGGGGTCACTTACCCACAATGAGCAGTTCTTC.

The chain uses TRBV6-1 and TRBJ1-5; TRBD1 matches 9 bases. V lost 8 bases to trimming and J lost 2 bases; unmatched junction nucleotides: 4. In germline, CDR1 is MNHNS, CDR2 SASEGT. CDR3 length equals 14 residues. CDR3 coding DNA: TGTGCCAGCGGACAGGGGACAGGCAATCAGCCCCAGCATTTT. Its protein product is CASGQGTGNQPQHF.

This chain connects TRBV5-4 to TRBJ2-2; 8 positions agree with TRBD1. J gave up 3 bases and V 4 bases, and 8 bases lay outside the gene matches. Germline lookup yields CDR1 SGHNT and CDR2 YYREEE (reference sequence). This CDR3 contains 16 residues. The CDR3 is CASSPRTGWYTGELFF. CDR3 bases: TGTGCCAGCAGCCCAAGGACAGGGTGGTACACCGGGGAGCTGTTTTTT.

DNA of the CDR3: TGTGCCAGCAGCGCGACTAGCGGGAGTTATAATGAGCAGTTCTTC. The encoded protein is CASSATSGSYNEQFF. The gene calls are TRBV7-9 and TRBJ2-1, with 12 nucleotides matching TRBD2. The germline gives CDR1 SEHNR, CDR2 FQNEAQ (reference sequence). V shed 5 bases and J 7 bases; nucleotides not matched to a gene: 6. This CDR3 region has 15 residues.

The rearrangement links TRBV7-2 to TRBJ2-5; no definite D call. This CDR3 is 16 amino acids long. The germline V and J ends were trimmed by 1 base and 2 bases, with 14 bases remaining between them. Germline V gene sequence: CDR1 SGHTA, CDR2 FQGNSA. CDR3 coding DNA: TGTGCCAGCAGCTTAGTGGCAGGTTGGGATCAAGAGACCCAGTACTTC. Translated: CASSLVAGWDQETQYF.

This rearrangement joins TRBV10-3 to TRBJ2-1; 7 bases are shared with TRBD2. Germline V CDR1 and CDR2: ENHRY, SYGVKD. Unmatched junction bases numbered 3, after V lost 6 bases and J lost 1 base. This CDR3 has 14 residues. CDR3 region: CAIRSGTSYNEQFF. CDR3 bases: TGTGCCATCAGAAGCGGGACTTCCTACAATGAGCAGTTCTTC.

The chain links TRBV30 to TRBJ1-4, with D tentatively TRBD1 (5 bases). The CDR3 consists of 14 residues. Trimming took 0 bases from V and 4 from J, leaving 9 bases between them. Germline CDR1 and CDR2: GTSNPN and SVGIG (reference sequence). Written as DNA, the CDR3 is TGTGCCTGGAGTGTCCAGACAGATAATGAAAAACTGTTTTTT. It yields the protein CAWSVQTDNEKLFF.

This clone was seen once. The chain has TRBV5-1 and TRBJ2-2, with D tentatively TRBD2 (6 bases). The CDR3 is 15 amino acids. Germline CDR1 is SGHRS and CDR2 is YFSETQ. V shed 0 bases and J shed 3 bases, with 9 bases lying between them. CDR3 DNA: TGCGCCAGCAGCTTGGACGGGGGAGACACCGGGGAGCTGTTTTTT. It translates to CASSLDGGDTGELFF. The entire variable domain, with the rest obtained from reference TRBV5-1 and TRBJ2-2, is as follows: KAGVTQTPRYLIKTRGQQVTLSCSPISGHRSVSWYQQTPGQGLQFLFEYFSETQRNKGNFPGRFSGRQFSNSRSEMNVSTLELGDSALYLCASSLDGGDTGELFFGEGSRLTVL.

V and J are TRBV30 and TRBJ2-3, with 12 bases that match TRBD2. V lost 0 bases and J lost 0; bases outside the gene matches: 16. The CDR3 length is 21 residues. CDR1 and CDR2 (germline): GTSNPN, SVGIG (reference sequence). CDR3 protein: CAWSVTRTSGIWGSSTDTQYF. The CDR3 DNA reads as TGTGCCTGGAGTGTAACCAGGACTAGCGGGATATGGGGTAGTAGCACAGATACGCAGTATTTT.

This chain links TRBV30 with TRBJ1-4, with 8 bases aligning to TRBD1. Losses at the gene ends were 5 bases for V and 3 bases for J; bases not matched to a gene: 5. The CDR3 extends over 14 amino acids. The germline gives CDR1 GTSNPN, CDR2 SVGIG (reference sequence). DNA of the CDR3: TGTGCCTGGGGGGCCAGGGGGCCTAATGAAAAACTGTTTTTT. It is translated as CAWGARGPNEKLFF. Complete variable domain (other parts from reference TRBV30 and TRBJ1-4): SQTIHQWPATLVQPVGSPLSLECTVEGTSNPNLYWYRQAAGRGLQLLFYSVGIGQISSEVPQNLSASRPQDRQFILSSKKLLLSDSGFYLCAWGARGPNEKLFFGSGTQLSVL.

The CDR3 DNA sequence: TGTGCCAGCAGCTTAGCTCTTTTGACTGGAGGGGCCAACGTCCTGACTTTC. Translating it yields CASSLALLTGGANVLTF. The chain couples TRBV7-2 to TRBJ2-6; D gene unclear. V lost 0 bases to trimming and J lost 4 bases, with 13 bases between them. CDR1 is SGHTA and CDR2 is FQGNSA in the germline V gene. The CDR3 is 17 residues long.

The gene calls are TRBV27 and TRBJ1-6, with D maybe TRBD1 (6 bases). The V gene's germline CDR1 is MNHEY and CDR2 SMNVEV (reference sequence). The CDR3 length is 13 residues. The germline V and J ends were trimmed by 6 bases and 8 bases, with 11 bases remaining between them. CDR3 amino acids: CASRQGQHSPLHF. The CDR3 DNA reads as TGTGCCAGCAGACAAGGACAGCATTCACCCCTCCACTTT.

This clone was seen at least ten times. The chain carries TRBV10-2 and TRBJ1-1, with D hard to call. The V gene's germline CDR1 is WSHSY and CDR2 SAAADI. The length of the CDR3 is 11 residues. V dropped 6 bases and J dropped 0 bases, with 2 bases sitting between them. For the CDR3, the DNA is TGCGCCAGCAGCATGAACACTGAAGCTTTCTTT. Translated: CASSMNTEAFF.

This chain links TRBV5-1 with TRBJ1-4, with D possibly being TRBD1 (5 bases). This CDR3 spans 15 amino acids. Germline values: CDR1 SGHRS, CDR2 YFSETQ. The germline V and J ends were trimmed by 1 base and 3 bases, with 10 bases remaining between them. In DNA form, the CDR3 reads TGCGCCAGCAGCTTGTCGGGACCACCTAATGAAAAACTGTTTTTT. Its protein is CASSLSGPPNEKLFF.

Worth noting for this clone: Other DNA sequences from this sample encode an identical CDR3 as well. The CDR3 coding sequence is TGTGCCAGCAGCTTGACAGGGACAGATACGCAGTATTTT. It translates to CASSLTGTDTQYF. The V and J genes are TRBV5-6 and TRBJ2-3; possibly TRBD1 for D (6 bases). The V and J ends lost 1 base and 3 bases respectively, with 6 bases between them. The germline V gene has CDR1 SGHDT and CDR2 YYEEEE. This CDR3 spans 13 amino acids.